Listed here are 32 T cell receptor beta chains from one sample, sequenced in a study of blood T cell repertoires in COVID-19. Assay: immunoSEQ multiplex PCR; the TCRdb copy retains only in-frame clones and omits some. The sample contains roughly 150,000 clones, about four fifths of which appear only once. Input material: peripheral blood. The receptor source for this set is a man in his sixties or seventies with active or convalescent COVID-19.

This clone appeared a few times. V gene TRBV2 combines with J gene TRBJ1-1, with D perhaps TRBD1 (5 bases). Trimming took 5 bases from V and 0 from J, leaving 10 bases between them. The length of the CDR3 is 14 residues. Germline CDR1 and CDR2: SNHLY and FYNNEI. This CDR3 reads CASSYRQLNTEAFF. The CDR3 coding sequence is TGTGCCAGCAGTTACCGACAGTTGAACACTGAAGCTTTCTTT.

This clone appeared once. V and J are TRBV10-3 and TRBJ2-1; D is undetermined. Per the germline V gene, CDR1 is ENHRY and CDR2 is SYGVKD. The CDR3 contains 14 residues. V lost 8 bases and J lost 1, with 12 bases in between. This CDR3 reads CAISGTVSYNEQFF. As DNA, the CDR3 is TGTGCCATCTCCGGCACAGTGTCCTACAATGAGCAGTTCTTC.

The chain has TRBV19 and TRBJ1-4; D possibly corresponds to TRBD1 (5 bases). Trimming cost V 4 bases and J 8 bases, with 14 bases left between them. Germline V gene data show CDR1 as LNHDA and CDR2 as SQIVND (reference sequence). The CDR3 runs 14 residues. The CDR3 DNA reads as TGTGCCAGTAGTACGGGACGCCGGGGGGAAAAACTGTTTTTT. It encodes CASSTGRRGEKLFF.

The chain joins TRBV5-4 to TRBJ2-5, with 9 nucleotides matching TRBD2. Trimming took 4 bases from V and 6 from J; bases not matched to a gene: 7. This CDR3 is 14 amino acids long. Germline CDR1 and CDR2: SGHNT and YYREEE (reference sequence). The CDR3 loop is CASSPGTSRQTQYF. As DNA, the CDR3 is TGTGCCAGCAGCCCCGGGACTAGCAGGCAGACCCAGTACTTC.

V is TRBV6-5 and J is TRBJ2-4; maybe TRBD2 (5 bases). Germline-derived CDR1 and CDR2 are MNHEY and SVGAGI. The CDR3 loop spans 15 amino acids. V lost 2 bases and J lost 2, with 10 bases in between. The DNA of the CDR3 is TGTGCCAGCAGTTACGAGGGCAGCACCAAAAACATTCAGTACTTC. Translating it yields CASSYEGSTKNIQYF.

The V gene is TRBV24-1, the J gene TRBJ1-5; D remains unclear. This CDR3 has 15 residues. V was shortened by 3 bases and J by 5 bases, with 13 bases between the two germline ends. Germline V gene sequence: CDR1 KGHDR, CDR2 SFDVKD. Here the CDR3 reads CATSDPWTGDQPQHF. The CDR3 nucleotides read TGTGCCACCAGTGATCCTTGGACGGGAGATCAGCCCCAGCATTTT.

The chain couples TRBV3-1 (or the pseudogene TRBV3-2) to TRBJ1-3; no definite D call. CDR3 length: 15 residues. CDR1 is LGHDT and CDR2 is YNNKEL in the germline V gene (reference sequence). V was shortened by 0 bases and J by 0 bases, with 6 bases between the two germline ends. CDR3 sequence: CASSQDLYSGNTIYF. The CDR3 region has the DNA TGTGCCAGCAGCCAAGATCTCTACTCTGGAAACACCATATATTTT.

J is TRBJ2-7 and V is TRBV29-1; 8 bases line up with TRBD1. Germline V gives CDR1 SQVTM, CDR2 ANQGSEA. The CDR3 extends over 14 amino acids. V shed 6 bases and J 3 bases; nucleotides not matched to a gene: 10. For the CDR3, the DNA is TGCAGCGTCAGAGAAGGACAGGGCCACTACGAGCAGTACTTC. Encoded protein: CSVREGQGHYEQYF.

This clone was counted at least ten times. As DNA, the CDR3 is TGTGCCAGCAGTTACGCCAGGGGCGGCTATGGCTACACCTTC. Its translation: CASSYARGGYGYTF. The chain links TRBV6-5 to TRBJ1-2, with D perhaps TRBD1 (6 bases). The CDR3 length is 14 residues. Trimming shortened V by 2 bases and J by 4 bases, and 11 bases separated the two germline ends. CDR1 MNHEY and CDR2 SVGAGI come from the germline V gene.

This clone was counted a single time. The genes are TRBV4-3 and TRBJ2-7; the D is unclear. Between the trimmed V and J ends, which lost 0 bases and 0 bases, there was a span of 6 bases. This CDR3 contains 14 residues. Per the germline V gene, CDR1 is LGHNA and CDR2 is YSLEER. The CDR3 sequence: CASSQDPHSYEQYF. The CDR3 DNA is TGCGCCAGCAGCCAAGACCCCCACTCCTACGAGCAGTACTTC.

The chain couples TRBV25-1 to TRBJ1-5; D is undetermined. V gave up 5 bases and J gave up 4 bases, with 12 bases separating them. The CDR3 is 14 amino acids. Germline loops: CDR1 MGHDK, CDR2 SYGVNS. The CDR3 spells CASSPGKANQPQHF. For the CDR3, the DNA is TGTGCCAGCAGTCCGGGAAAAGCTAATCAGCCCCAGCATTTT.

The chain carries TRBV9 and TRBJ2-1; 7 bases match TRBD1. CDR1 is SGDLS and CDR2 is YYNGEE in the germline V gene. The CDR3 totals 15 residues. V trimming: 0 bases; J trimming: 4 bases; junction bases outside the gene matches: 4. CDR3 nucleotides: TGTGCCAGCAGCGTAGGGAAGGGGGCGTACAATGAGCAGTTCTTC. Amino acid sequence: CASSVGKGAYNEQFF.

The rearrangement uses TRBV15 and TRBJ2-7; TRBD2 matches at 10 bases. Germline V CDR1 and CDR2: LNHNV, YYDKDF (reference sequence). The junction had 11 bases not matched to a gene; V was cut back by 6 bases and J by 6 bases. This CDR3 spans 15 amino acids. The chain's CDR3 is CATRSTLAGVGEQYF. CDR3 sequence (DNA): TGTGCCACCAGAAGTACTCTAGCGGGAGTGGGCGAGCAGTACTTC.

In this sample, this clone turned up once. The chain joins TRBV5-4 to TRBJ1-5; TRBD1 matches 9 bases. CDR3 length: 15 amino acids. V lost 3 bases and J lost 4; bases outside the gene matches: 5. Germline CDR1 SGHNT, CDR2 YYREEE (reference sequence). The CDR3 loop reads CASSSGTGRNQPQHF. CDR3 in DNA: TGTGCCAGCAGCTCTGGGACAGGGCGAAATCAGCCCCAGCATTTT. Drawing the rest from reference TRBV5-4 and TRBJ1-5, the complete variable domain is ETGVTQSPTHLIKTRGQQVTLRCSSQSGHNTVSWYQQALGQGPQFIFQYYREEENGRGNFPPRFSGLQFPNYSSELNVNALELDDSALYLCASSSGTGRNQPQHFGDGTRLSIL.

This clone was observed a few times. The chain carries TRBV7-9 and TRBJ2-1, with 10 bases matching TRBD2. Germline-derived CDR1 and CDR2 are SEHNR and FQNEAQ (reference sequence). The CDR3 has 15 amino acids. J lost 1 base, V lost 3 bases, and 0 bases had no gene match. The CDR3 DNA is TGTGCCAGCAGCTTTAGCGGGAGGTCCTACAATGAGCAGTTCTTC. Its protein product is CASSFSGRSYNEQFF. Combining the CDR3 with reference TRBV7-9 and TRBJ2-1 gives the whole variable domain DTGVSQNPRHKITKRGQNVTFRCDPISEHNRLYWYRQTLGQGPEFLTYFQNEAQLEKSRLLSDRFSAERPKGSFSTLEIQRTEQGDSAMYLCASSFSGRSYNEQFFGPGTRLTVL.

This chain links TRBV5-1 with TRBJ2-3, with TRBD1 matching over 10 bases. The CDR3 sequence is 18 residues long. The J segment lost 2 bases and the V segment lost 1 base, leaving 10 bases of the junction unmatched. In germline, CDR1 is SGHRS, CDR2 YFSETQ. The CDR3 DNA is TGCGCCAGCAGCTTGAGGGGACAGGGGATGGCTGACACAGATACGCAGTATTTT. This codes for CASSLRGQGMADTDTQYF.

The chain recombines TRBV7-8 with TRBJ2-2; 7 bases are shared with TRBD2. Germline V lookup: CDR1 SGHVS, CDR2 FQNEAQ. This CDR3 has 17 residues. Trimming at V came to 5 bases and at J to 6 bases, leaving 15 bases not matched to a gene. CDR3 sequence: CASSPSGGTRRPGELFF. In nucleotides, the CDR3 is TGTGCCAGCAGCCCCTCGGGGGGAACTCGGAGACCCGGGGAGCTGTTTTTT.

The chain is built from TRBV7-8 and TRBJ1-1, with D possibly being TRBD1 (6 bases). The CDR3 loop spans 13 amino acids. Germline V gene sequence: CDR1 SGHVS, CDR2 FQNEAQ. Trimming pared 8 bases from V and 4 bases from J, leaving 14 bases between. CDR3: CASRGGWGTEAFF. As DNA, the CDR3 is TGTGCCAGCCGCGGGGGCTGGGGCACTGAAGCTTTCTTT.

This chain connects TRBV11-2 to TRBJ1-2; 7 bases agree with TRBD1. With 3 bases clipped from V and 8 bases from J, the junction kept 6 bases outside the gene matches. The CDR3 runs to 13 residues. The V gene's germline CDR1 is SGHAT and CDR2 FQNNGV. Here the CDR3 DNA reads TGTGCCAGCAGCTTGATACAGGGGTTAGGCTACACCTTC. Translated: CASSLIQGLGYTF.

This chain connects TRBV6-7 to TRBJ2-7; 11 nucleotides match TRBD1. TRBV6-7 belongs to the ORF category, with a function that is uncertain. With V trimmed by 5 bases and J by 5 bases, 8 bases remained unmatched. The CDR3 length is 15 residues. This CDR3 is CASSKIPGQGDEQYF. As DNA, the CDR3 is TGTGCCAGCAGTAAAATACCGGGACAGGGGGACGAGCAGTACTTC.

V is TRBV9 and J is TRBJ1-1; D remains unclear. Trimming cost V 0 bases and J 4 bases, with 10 bases left between them. The CDR3 covers 14 residues. Germline lookup yields CDR1 SGDLS and CDR2 YYNGEE. The CDR3 nucleotides are TGTGCCAGCAGCGTAGGCGGCGTTAGCACTGAAGCTTTCTTT. This codes for CASSVGGVSTEAFF.

The chain recombines TRBV6-5 with TRBJ1-2, with 12 nucleotides matching TRBD1. The CDR3 contains 15 residues. Germline V gene data show CDR1 as MNHEY and CDR2 as SVGAGI. Unmatched junction bases numbered 4, after V lost 1 base and J lost 7 bases. CDR3 amino acids: CASSYFGTGGAGYTF. As DNA, the CDR3 is TGTGCCAGCAGTTACTTCGGGACAGGGGGCGCTGGCTACACCTTC.

Regarding this clone: Other DNA sequences of this sample code for an identical CDR3. The CDR3 DNA follows: TGTGCCAGCAGTTCCGGGGGGGCTAATGAAAAACTGTTTTTT. Its translation is CASSSGGANEKLFF. The V gene is TRBV6-5, the J gene TRBJ1-4; D might be TRBD1 (5 bases). Trimming took 4 bases from V and 3 from J, leaving 9 bases between them. CDR3 length: 14 amino acids. Germline loops: CDR1 MNHEY, CDR2 SVGAGI.

The V gene is TRBV28, the J gene TRBJ2-6; 12 bases fit TRBD1. V lost 3 bases and J lost 2; bases outside the gene matches: 5. CDR1 is MDHEN, CDR2 SYDVKM, per germline. The CDR3 length is 18 residues. DNA of the CDR3: TGTGCCAGCAGTTTGTGGGGACAGGGGGCCCCTGGGGCCAACGTCCTGACTTTC. Its translation is CASSLWGQGAPGANVLTF.

The CDR3 DNA reads TGTGCCTGGAGTGTCGGGACAGGCTCCTACGAGCAGTACTTC. Translated: CAWSVGTGSYEQYF. This chain joins TRBV30 and TRBJ2-7; the match to TRBD1 covers 8 bases. Germline lookup yields CDR1 GTSNPN and CDR2 SVGIG (reference sequence). V trimming: 0 bases; J trimming: 0 bases; junction bases outside the gene matches: 1. This CDR3 spans 14 amino acids.

The rearrangement uses TRBV18 and TRBJ1-6; D remains unclear. V lost 2 bases and J lost 0, with 11 bases in between. The CDR3 extends over 17 amino acids. Germline CDR1 KGHSH, CDR2 LQKENI. The CDR3 loop is CASSPDLGSSYNSPLHF. The DNA of the CDR3 is TGTGCCAGCTCACCAGACCTGGGGAGCTCCTATAATTCACCCCTCCACTTT.

V usage is TRBV18 and J usage is TRBJ1-1; 7 bases match TRBD1. After removal of 5 bases from V and 5 bases from J, the junction contained 8 bases not matched to a gene. This CDR3 has 14 residues. Per germline, CDR1 KGHSH and CDR2 LQKENI. The CDR3 DNA reads as TGTGCCAGCTCAGCAACAGGGGCCCGGACTGAAGCTTTCTTT. It is translated as CASSATGARTEAFF.

V and J are TRBV7-2 and TRBJ1-2; 12 positions agree with TRBD1. This CDR3 comprises 16 residues. Germline trimming cut 6 bases from V and 5 bases from J; bases unmatched to any gene: 10. CDR1 is SGHTA and CDR2 is FQGNSA in the germline V gene. CDR3 DNA: TGTGCCAGCAGTCAAGGGGGACAGGGGGCTAGTTATGGCTACACCTTC. This encodes CASSQGGQGASYGYTF.

J is TRBJ1-2 and V is TRBV9; 9 positions match TRBD1. This CDR3 has 15 amino acids. The germline gives CDR1 SGDLS, CDR2 YYNGEE. V gave up 0 bases and J gave up 5 bases; unmatched junction bases: 5. The CDR3 nucleotides are TGTGCCAGCAGCGTAGTAGGGACAGGGCAATATGGCTACACCTTC. It translates to CASSVVGTGQYGYTF.

The chain joins TRBV19 to TRBJ1-2, with 8 bases identical to TRBD1. Germline CDR1 is LNHDA and CDR2 is SQIVND (reference sequence). The CDR3 is 14 residues long. V was pared by 1 base and J by 9 bases, with 7 bases of the junction left unmatched. Written as DNA, the CDR3 is TGTGCCAGTAGTATAGGTGGGACAGGAAAGAGCTACACCTTC. The encoded protein is CASSIGGTGKSYTF.

Points on this clone: An end of the junction differs from the germline gene, which may be a read error. The chain's CDR3 is CASSQEGGVPHF. Here the CDR3 DNA reads TGCGCCAGCAGCCAAGAGGGAGGGGTTCCCCACTTC. The chain couples TRBV4-3 to TRBJ2-5, with 7 positions matching TRBD2. CDR3 length equals 12 residues. Germline values: CDR1 LGHNA, CDR2 YSLEER.

The J gene is TRBJ1-5, the V gene TRBV28; D is unresolved. The CDR3 sequence is 14 residues long. V lost 6 bases and J 0 bases, leaving 9 bases between the germline ends. Germline lookup yields CDR1 MDHEN and CDR2 SYDVKM. The CDR3 DNA follows: TGTGCCAGCAGAGACAATTATAGCAATCAGCCCCAGCATTTT. Protein sequence: CASRDNYSNQPQHF.